The present entry profiles one T cell receptor beta chain with its context. As yet, its antigen is unknown. These data come from a study of cytomegalovirus exposure and HLA in healthy donors. Study results and limitations: Segments of the TCR beta V type were, in most cases, productive about 90% or about 30% of the time in an earlier analysis. The investigators catalogued 180 or so TCR beta chains as cytomegalovirus-associated.

Use of 60 Vbeta and 13 Jbeta primers characterized the PCR. Produced via immunoSEQ multiplex PCR; TCRdb's table is partial and in-frame only. The sample includes roughly 160,000 clones, approximately 76% of them seen just once. Germline CDR1 is SGHRS and CDR2 is YFSETQ. The CDR3 is 17 residues long. With 0 bases removed from V and 7 bases from J, the gap between germline ends came to 20 bases. V gene TRBV5-1 combines with J gene TRBJ2-1, with D maybe TRBD2 (6 bases). This clonotype was obtained from a man between 60 and 70 years old in good health and CMV-seronegative. Material: PBMCs. The CDR3 DNA sequence: TGCGCCAGCAGCTTGGGCCTCCTGGCGGGATCTTCTAATGAGCAGTTCTTC. Its protein product is CASSLGLLAGSSNEQFF.